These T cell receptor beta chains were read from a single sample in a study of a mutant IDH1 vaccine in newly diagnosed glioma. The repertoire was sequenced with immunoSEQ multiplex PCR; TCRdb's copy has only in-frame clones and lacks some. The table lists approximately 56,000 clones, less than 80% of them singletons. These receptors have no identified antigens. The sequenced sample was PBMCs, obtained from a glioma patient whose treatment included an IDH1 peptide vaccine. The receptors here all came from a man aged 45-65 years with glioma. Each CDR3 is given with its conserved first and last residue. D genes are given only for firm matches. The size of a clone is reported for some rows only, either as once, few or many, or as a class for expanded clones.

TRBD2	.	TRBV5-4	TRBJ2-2	CASSSGASGGPSTGELFF	TGTGCCAGCAGCTCGGGGGCTAGCGGGGGGCCTTCCACCGGGGAGCTGTTTTTT
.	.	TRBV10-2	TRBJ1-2	CASIGSAIQGYTF	TGCGCCAGCATAGGCAGCGCGATCCAGGGCTACACCTTC
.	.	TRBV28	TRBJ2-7	CASSPTGMTYEQYF	TGTGCCAGCAGTCCGACAGGAATGACCTACGAGCAGTACTTC
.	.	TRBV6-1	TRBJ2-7	CASFQQGRSYEQYF	TGTGCCAGTTTCCAGCAGGGGCGTTCCTACGAGCAGTACTTC
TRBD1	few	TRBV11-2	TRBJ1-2	CASSVDRGNYGYTF	TGTGCCAGCAGCGTAGACAGGGGAAACTATGGCTACACCTTC
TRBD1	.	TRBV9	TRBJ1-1	CASSVDWTGGTEAFF	TGTGCCAGCAGCGTAGACTGGACAGGGGGCACTGAAGCTTTCTTT
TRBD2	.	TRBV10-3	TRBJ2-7	CAISQTSGGPYEQYF	TGTGCCATCAGTCAGACTAGCGGGGGGCCCTACGAGCAGTACTTC
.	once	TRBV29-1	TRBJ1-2	CSARGSGFNGYTF	TGCAGCGCCCGAGGGTCAGGGTTCAATGGCTACACCTTC
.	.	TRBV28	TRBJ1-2	CASRTGTNYGYTF	TGTGCCAGCAGAACAGGGACTAACTATGGCTACACCTTC
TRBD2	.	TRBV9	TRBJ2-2	CASSVDGGKPGELFF	TGTGCCAGCAGCGTAGACGGGGGGAAACCCGGGGAGCTGTTTTTT
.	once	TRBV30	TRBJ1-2	CAWREVANYGYTF	TGTGCCTGGAGAGAGGTGGCTAACTATGGCTACACCTTC
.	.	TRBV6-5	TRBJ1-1	CASSSLTGSVNTEAFF	TGTGCCAGCAGTTCGCTGACAGGTAGTGTGAACACTGAAGCTTTCTTT
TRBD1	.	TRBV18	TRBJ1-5	CASSSLQGEQPQHF	TGTGCCAGCTCATCGTTACAGGGGGAGCAGCCCCAGCATTTT
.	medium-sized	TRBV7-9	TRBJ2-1	CASSHTPGQSREQFF	TGTGCCAGCAGCCATACACCGGGACAATCACGGGAGCAGTTCTTC
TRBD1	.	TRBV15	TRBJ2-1	CATSRGQGAWGEQFF	TGTGCCACCAGCAGAGGACAGGGGGCGTGGGGTGAGCAGTTCTTC
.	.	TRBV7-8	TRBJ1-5	CASSLGGRNQPQHF	TGTGCCAGCAGCTTAGGAGGCCGCAATCAGCCCCAGCATTTT
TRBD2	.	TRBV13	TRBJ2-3	CASSDNLLAAPSTDTQYF	TGTGCCAGCAGCGATAACCTGCTAGCGGCCCCTAGCACAGATACGCAGTATTTT
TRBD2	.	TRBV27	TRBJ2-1	CASSLGISSQWNAVAGDENEQFF	TGTGCCAGCAGTTTGGGGATCAGCAGCCAATGGAACGCGGTGGCGGGGGATGAGAATGAGCAGTTCTTC
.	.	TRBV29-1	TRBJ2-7	CSAVEGVDEQYF	TGCAGCGCTGTTGAGGGAGTCGACGAGCAGTACTTC
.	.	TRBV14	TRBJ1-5	CASSQEGRGQPQHF	TGTGCCAGCAGCCAGGAAGGAAGAGGCCAGCCCCAGCATTTT
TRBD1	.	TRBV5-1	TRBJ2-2	CASSPGQGGTGELFF	TGCGCCAGCAGCCCGGGACAGGGCGGTACCGGGGAGCTGTTTTTT
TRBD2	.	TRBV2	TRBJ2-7	CASNGRRLAGPDSYEQYF	TGTGCCAGCAATGGTCGGAGACTAGCGGGGCCCGACTCCTACGAGCAGTACTTC
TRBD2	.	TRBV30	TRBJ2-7	CAWSVRRGGFDSYEQYF	TGTGCCTGGAGTGTACGACGGGGGGGCTTCGACTCCTACGAGCAGTACTTC
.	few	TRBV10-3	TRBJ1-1	CATLSPGRTTEAFF	TGTGCCACCTTATCACCGGGTCGTACCACTGAAGCTTTCTTT
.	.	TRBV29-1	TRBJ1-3	CSVARAGNTIYF	TGCAGCGTTGCCAGGGCTGGAAACACCATATATTTT
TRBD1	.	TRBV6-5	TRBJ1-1	CASTQGANTEAFF	TGTGCCAGCACCCAGGGGGCTAACACTGAAGCTTTCTTT
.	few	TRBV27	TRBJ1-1	CASSLTQGITEAFF	TGTGCCAGCAGTCTAACTCAGGGGATCACTGAAGCTTTCTTT
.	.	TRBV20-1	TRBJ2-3	CSARRTDTQYF	TGCAGTGCTCGACGTACAGATACGCAGTATTTT
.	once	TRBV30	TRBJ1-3	CAWALTVSGNTIYF	TGTGCCTGGGCGTTGACAGTCTCTGGAAACACCATATATTTT
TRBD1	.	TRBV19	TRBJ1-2	CAASRTGQNNYGYTF	TGTGCCGCCTCTAGGACGGGACAGAATAACTATGGCTACACCTTC
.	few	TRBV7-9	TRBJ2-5	CASSLTGSQETQYF	TGTGCCAGCAGCCTCACTGGCTCCCAAGAGACCCAGTACTTC
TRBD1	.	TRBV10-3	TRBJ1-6	CAISGQAVSPLHF	TGTGCCATCAGCGGACAGGCGGTTTCACCCCTCCACTTT
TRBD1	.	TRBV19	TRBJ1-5	CASERDRGLGNQPQHF	TGTGCCAGCGAAAGGGACAGGGGGCTCGGCAATCAGCCCCAGCATTTT
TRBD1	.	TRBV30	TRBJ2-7	CAWSAAGGYEQYF	TGTGCCTGGAGCGCCGCAGGGGGCTACGAGCAGTACTTC
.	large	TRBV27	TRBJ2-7	CASSLVAPGEQYF	TGTGCCAGCAGTTTAGTCGCCCCGGGAGAGCAGTACTTC
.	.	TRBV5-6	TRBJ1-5	CASSLGRENWPQHF	TGTGCCAGCAGCTTAGGACGCGAGAATTGGCCCCAGCATTTT
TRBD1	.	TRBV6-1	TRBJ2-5	CASSEEDRGQETQYF	TGTGCCAGCAGTGAGGAGGACAGGGGCCAAGAGACCCAGTACTTC
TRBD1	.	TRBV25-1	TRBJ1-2	CASSEVEGATGYTF	TGTGCCAGCAGTGAGGTGGAGGGGGCGACCGGCTACACCTTC
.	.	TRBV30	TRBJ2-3	CAWIVGMAPNTQYF	TGTGCCTGGATCGTAGGGATGGCCCCCAATACGCAGTATTTT
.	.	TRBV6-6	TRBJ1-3	CASGGSGNTIYF	TGTGCCAGCGGGGGCTCTGGAAACACCATATATTTT
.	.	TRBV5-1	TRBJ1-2	CASSRDIANYGYTF	TGCGCCAGCAGCCGGGACATAGCTAACTATGGCTACACCTTC
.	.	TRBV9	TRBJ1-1	CASSSSTGFTEAFF	TGTGCCAGCAGTTCCAGTACAGGGTTCACTGAAGCTTTCTTT
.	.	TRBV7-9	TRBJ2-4	CASSLSLANIQYF	TGTGCCAGCAGCCTTAGTCTAGCGAACATTCAGTACTTC
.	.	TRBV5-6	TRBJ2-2	CASSPVPGSANTGELFF	TGTGCCAGCAGCCCAGTTCCGGGAAGCGCGAACACCGGGGAGCTGTTTTTT
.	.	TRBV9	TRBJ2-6	CASRPSGANVLTF	TGTGCCAGCCGCCCTTCTGGGGCCAACGTCCTGACTTTC
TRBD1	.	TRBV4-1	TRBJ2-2	CASRRGRDTGELFF	TGCGCCAGCAGAAGGGGGCGCGACACCGGGGAGCTGTTTTTT
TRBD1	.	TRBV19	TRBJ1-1	CASRGQGDAEAFF	TGTGCCAGTAGGGGACAGGGGGACGCTGAAGCTTTCTTT
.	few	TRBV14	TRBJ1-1	CASSQDDITIAFF	TGTGCCAGCAGCCAAGATGATATCACGATCGCTTTCTTT
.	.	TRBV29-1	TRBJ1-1	CSVEQGRTEAFF	TGCAGCGTTGAACAGGGGCGCACTGAAGCTTTCTTT
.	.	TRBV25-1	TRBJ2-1	CASSVGETYNEQFF	TGTGCCAGCAGCGTGGGAGAAACCTACAATGAGCAGTTCTTC
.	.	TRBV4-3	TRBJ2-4	CASSQEGGWIQYF	TGCGCCAGCAGCCAAGAAGGAGGCTGGATTCAGTACTTC
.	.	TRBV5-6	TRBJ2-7	CASSDDYEQYF	TGTGCCAGCAGTGATGATTACGAGCAGTACTTC
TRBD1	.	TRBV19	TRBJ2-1	CASGQGGNEQFF	TGTGCCAGTGGACAGGGAGGCAATGAGCAGTTCTTC
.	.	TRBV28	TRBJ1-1	CASSDNMNTEAFF	TGTGCCAGCAGTGATAACATGAACACTGAAGCTTTCTTT